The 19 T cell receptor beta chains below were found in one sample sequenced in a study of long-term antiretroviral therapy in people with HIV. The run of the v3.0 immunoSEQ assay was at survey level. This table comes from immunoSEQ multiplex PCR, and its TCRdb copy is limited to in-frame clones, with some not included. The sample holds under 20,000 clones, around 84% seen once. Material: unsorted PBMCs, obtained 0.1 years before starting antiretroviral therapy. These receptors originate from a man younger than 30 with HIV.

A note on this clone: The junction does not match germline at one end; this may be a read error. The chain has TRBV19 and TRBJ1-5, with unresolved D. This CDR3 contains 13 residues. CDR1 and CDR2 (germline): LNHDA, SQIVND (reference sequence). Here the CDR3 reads CASSLDRNQPQHF. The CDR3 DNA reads TGTGCCAGTAGTTTAGACCGGAATCAGCCCCAGCATTTT.

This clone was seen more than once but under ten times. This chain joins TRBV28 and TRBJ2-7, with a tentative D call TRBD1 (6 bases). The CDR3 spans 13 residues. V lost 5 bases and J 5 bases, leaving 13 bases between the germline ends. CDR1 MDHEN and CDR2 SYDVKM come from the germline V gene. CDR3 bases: TGTGCCAGCAGTATGCGACAGGTTCACGAGCAGTACTTC. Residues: CASSMRQVHEQYF.

The CDR3 coding sequence is TGTGCCAGCTCACCCATCGGGGACAGAGATAACACTGAAGCTTTCTTT. It specifies CASSPIGDRDNTEAFF. This sequence joins TRBV18 and TRBJ1-1; 7 nucleotides match TRBD1. Germline V gene lookup returns CDR1 KGHSH and CDR2 LQKENI. This CDR3 has 16 residues. J gave up 2 bases and V 3 bases, and 9 bases lay outside the gene matches.

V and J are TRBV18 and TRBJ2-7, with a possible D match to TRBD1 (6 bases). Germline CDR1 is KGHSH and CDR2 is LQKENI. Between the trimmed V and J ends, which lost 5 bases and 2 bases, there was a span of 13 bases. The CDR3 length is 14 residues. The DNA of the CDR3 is TGTGCCAGCTCATCCCGGGACACCACCTACGAGCAGTACTTC. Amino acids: CASSSRDTTYEQYF.

CDR3 sequence (DNA): TGTGCCACCAGCAGAGAGAGAGGCGGGAGCAGGGGGGGTGAGCAGTTCTTC. Its protein is CATSRERGGSRGGEQFF. The chain employs TRBV15 and TRBJ2-1; perhaps D is TRBD1 or TRBD2 (7 bases each). The ends were cut back, 0 bases at V and 9 bases at J, with 21 bases in the middle. The CDR3 sequence is 17 residues long. The germline gives CDR1 LNHNV, CDR2 YYDKDF (reference sequence).

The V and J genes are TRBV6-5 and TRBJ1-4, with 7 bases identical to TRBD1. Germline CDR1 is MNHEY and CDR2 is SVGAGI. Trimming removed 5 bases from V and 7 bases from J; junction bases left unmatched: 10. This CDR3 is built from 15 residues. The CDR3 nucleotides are TGTGCCAGCAGTCCGACAGGGAGGAGGGGTGAAAAACTGTTTTTT. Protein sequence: CASSPTGRRGEKLFF.

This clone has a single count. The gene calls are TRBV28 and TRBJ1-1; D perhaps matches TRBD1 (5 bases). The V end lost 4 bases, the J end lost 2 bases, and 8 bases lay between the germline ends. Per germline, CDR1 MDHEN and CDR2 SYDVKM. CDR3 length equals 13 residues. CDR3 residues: CASSSGVNTEAFF. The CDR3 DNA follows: TGTGCCAGCAGTTCGGGGGTCAACACTGAAGCTTTCTTT. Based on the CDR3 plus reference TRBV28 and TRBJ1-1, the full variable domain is DVKVTQSSRYLVKRTGEKVFLECVQDMDHENMFWYRQDPGLGLRLIYFSYDVKMKEKGDIPEGYSVSREKKERFSLILESASTNQTSMYLCASSSGVNTEAFFGQGTRLTVV.

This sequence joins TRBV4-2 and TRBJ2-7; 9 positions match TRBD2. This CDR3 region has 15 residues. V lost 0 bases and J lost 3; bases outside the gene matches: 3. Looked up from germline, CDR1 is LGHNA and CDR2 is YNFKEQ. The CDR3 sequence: CASSQEPAGGYEQYF. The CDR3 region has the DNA TGTGCCAGCAGCCAAGAACCAGCGGGGGGCTACGAGCAGTACTTC.

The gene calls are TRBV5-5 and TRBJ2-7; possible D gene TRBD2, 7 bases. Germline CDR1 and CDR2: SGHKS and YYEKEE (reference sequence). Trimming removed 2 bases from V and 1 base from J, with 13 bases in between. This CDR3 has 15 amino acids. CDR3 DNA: TGTGCCAGCAGCTTCGGCGGGGGCGCTTCCTACGAGCAGTACTTC. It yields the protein CASSFGGGASYEQYF.

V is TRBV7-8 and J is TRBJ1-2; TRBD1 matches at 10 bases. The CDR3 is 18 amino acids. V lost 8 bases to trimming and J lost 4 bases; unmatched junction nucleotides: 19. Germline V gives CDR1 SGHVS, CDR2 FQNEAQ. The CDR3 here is CASFKNLGLTGGGYGYTF. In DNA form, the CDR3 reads TGTGCCAGCTTTAAAAATTTGGGACTGACAGGGGGCGGCTATGGCTACACCTTC. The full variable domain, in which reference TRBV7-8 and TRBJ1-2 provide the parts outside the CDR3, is GAGVSQSPRYKVAKRGQDVALRCDPISGHVSLFWYQQALGQGPEFLTYFQNEAQLDKSGLPSDRFFAERPEGSVSTLKIQRTQQEDSAVYLCASFKNLGLTGGGYGYTFGSGTRLTVV.

DNA of the CDR3: TGCGCCAGCAGCTTGGCGGACCGCGGCACTGAAGCTTTCTTT. Translated, it gives CASSLADRGTEAFF. The gene calls are TRBV5-1 and TRBJ1-1; D remains unclear. Trimming left V 0 bases short and J 4 bases short, with 10 bases between. The germline V gene encodes CDR1 SGHRS and CDR2 YFSETQ. The CDR3 covers 14 residues.

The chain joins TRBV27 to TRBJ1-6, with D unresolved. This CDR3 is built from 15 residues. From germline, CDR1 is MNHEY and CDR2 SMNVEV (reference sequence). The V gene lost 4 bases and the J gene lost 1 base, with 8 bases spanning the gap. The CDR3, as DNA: TGTGCCAGCAGTTCTTTGGGGTCCTATAATTCACCCCTCCACTTT. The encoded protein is CASSSLGSYNSPLHF.

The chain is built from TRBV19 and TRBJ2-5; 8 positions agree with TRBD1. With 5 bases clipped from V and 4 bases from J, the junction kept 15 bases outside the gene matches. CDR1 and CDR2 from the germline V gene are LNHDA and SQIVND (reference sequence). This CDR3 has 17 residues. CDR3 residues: CASSAWVRGLSIETQYF. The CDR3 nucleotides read TGTGCCAGTAGTGCATGGGTCAGGGGGCTATCAATAGAGACCCAGTACTTC.

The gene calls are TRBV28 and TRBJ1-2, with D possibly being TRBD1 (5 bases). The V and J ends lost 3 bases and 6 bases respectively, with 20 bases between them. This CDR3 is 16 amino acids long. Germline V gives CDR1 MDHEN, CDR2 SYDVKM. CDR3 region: CASSFQGTGGLNGYTF. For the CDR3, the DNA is TGTGCCAGCAGTTTCCAAGGGACCGGAGGGTTGAATGGCTACACCTTC.

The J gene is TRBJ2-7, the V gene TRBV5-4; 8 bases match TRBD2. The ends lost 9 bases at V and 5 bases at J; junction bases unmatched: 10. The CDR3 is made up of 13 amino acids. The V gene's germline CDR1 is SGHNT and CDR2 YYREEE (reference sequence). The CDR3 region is CATRGGSGDEQYF. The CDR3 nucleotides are TGTGCCACCCGGGGGGGCTCTGGGGACGAGCAGTACTTC.

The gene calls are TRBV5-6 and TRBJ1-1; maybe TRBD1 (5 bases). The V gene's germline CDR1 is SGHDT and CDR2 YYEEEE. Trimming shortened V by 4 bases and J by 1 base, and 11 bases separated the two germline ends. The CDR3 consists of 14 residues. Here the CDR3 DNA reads TGTGCCAGCAGCCCGGACACGGCGAACACTGAAGCTTTCTTT. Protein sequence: CASSPDTANTEAFF.

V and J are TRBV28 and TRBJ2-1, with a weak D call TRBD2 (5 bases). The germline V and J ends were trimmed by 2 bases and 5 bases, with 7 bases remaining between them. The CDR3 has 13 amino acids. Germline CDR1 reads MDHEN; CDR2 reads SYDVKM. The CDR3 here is CASSLGLHNEQFF. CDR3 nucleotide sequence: TGTGCCAGCAGTTTAGGACTCCACAATGAGCAGTTCTTC.

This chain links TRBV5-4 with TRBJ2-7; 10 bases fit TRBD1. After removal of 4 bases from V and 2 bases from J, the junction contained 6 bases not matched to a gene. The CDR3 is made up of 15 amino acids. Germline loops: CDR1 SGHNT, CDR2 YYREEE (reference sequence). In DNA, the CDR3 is TGTGCCAGCAGCACGCGACAGGGGGCGGCCTACGAGCAGTACTTC. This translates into CASSTRQGAAYEQYF.

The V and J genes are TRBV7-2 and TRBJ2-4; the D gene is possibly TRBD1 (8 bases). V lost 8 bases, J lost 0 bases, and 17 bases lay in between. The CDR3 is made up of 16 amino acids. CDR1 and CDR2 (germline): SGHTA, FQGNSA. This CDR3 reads CASGYRGGRAKNIQYF. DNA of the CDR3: TGTGCCAGCGGATACAGGGGGGGGAGAGCCAAAAACATTCAGTACTTC.